Shown below are 18 T cell receptor beta chains from a single sample sequenced in a study of T cell repertoires in cytomegalovirus infection. TCRdb itself ran the reads through MiXCR, one entry per CDR3 protein. The sample yields about 120,000 distinct CDR3 sequences, over 9% seen once. Antigens of these TCRs are unknown. Sequencing used PBMCs, sequenced either directly or after in vitro stimulation (not recorded which). The receptors originated from a human donor in good health (CMV status not recorded). Some clones in this sample may be carry-over from other donors' samples.

This clonotype was picked up many times. The V gene is TRBV7-2, the J gene TRBJ2-1, with a weak D call TRBD2 (5 bases). The germline CDR1 and CDR2 sequences are SGHTA and FQGNSA. The CDR3 has 14 amino acids. V lost 10 bases, J lost 5 bases, and 18 bases lay in between. In DNA form, the CDR3 reads TGTGCCACCTTAGGGAGCCCTAGGAACAATGAGCAGTTCTTC. Translating it yields CATLGSPRNNEQFF.

This clonotype was observed at least ten times. The chain couples TRBV9 to TRBJ1-2, with D hard to call. Germline CDR1 and CDR2: SGDLS and YYNGEE. V shed 0 bases and J shed 3 bases, with 12 bases lying between them. This CDR3 has 15 amino acids. CDR3 coding DNA: TGTGCCAGCAGCGTAGGGCGGCTCGGAGACTATGGCTACACCTTC. This encodes CASSVGRLGDYGYTF.

This clonotype has a handful of counts. The chain has TRBV7-8 and TRBJ2-7, with 10 bases aligning to TRBD2. V was clipped by 5 bases and J by 1 base; unmatched bases: 8. CDR1 SGHVS and CDR2 FQNEAQ come from the germline V gene. The CDR3 consists of 16 residues. The CDR3 reads CASSPLTSGTSYEQYV. The CDR3 DNA is TGTGCCAGCAGCCCCCTAACTAGCGGGACGTCCTACGAGCAGTACGTC.

This clonotype was observed a few times. The V gene is TRBV7-2, the J gene TRBJ2-7, with D possibly matching TRBD2 (7 bases). The CDR3 runs to 14 residues. V lost 6 bases, J lost 3 bases, and 15 bases lay in between. Germline CDR1 is SGHTA and CDR2 is FQGNSA. CDR3 in amino acids: CASRGGTSGYEQYF. The CDR3 region has the DNA TGTGCCAGCAGGGGAGGGACATCTGGCTACGAGCAGTACTTC.

This clonotype was found a few times. The chain recombines TRBV20-1 with TRBJ1-1; unclear D gene. V lost 3 bases and J lost 1, with 3 bases in between. The CDR3 totals 11 residues. Germline V gene data show CDR1 as DFQATT and CDR2 as SNEGSKA (reference sequence). The CDR3 bases are TGCAGTGCTAGTGGGAACACTGAAGCTTTCTTT. Protein: CSASGNTEAFF.

The chain has TRBV18 and TRBJ2-1, with 7 bases lining up with TRBD1. The CDR3 contains 16 residues. Germline CDR1 KGHSH, CDR2 LQKENI. Losses at the gene ends were 3 bases for V and 7 bases for J; bases not matched to a gene: 12. CDR3 sequence (DNA): TGTGCCAGCTCACCGATACTGAGACAGGGCTTGAATGAGCAGTTCTTC. Amino acids: CASSPILRQGLNEQFF.

This clonotype was recorded many times. The chain employs TRBV18 and TRBJ2-5; 7 nucleotides align to TRBD1. V shed 6 bases, J shed 5 bases, and the junction held 15 bases outside the gene matches. The CDR3 extends over 16 amino acids. Germline values: CDR1 KGHSH, CDR2 LQKENI. CDR3 in DNA: TGTGCCAGCTCTCCTAATCGACAGGGAAATGGGGAGACCCAGTACTTC. Its translation: CASSPNRQGNGETQYF.

The rearrangement joins TRBV11-3 to TRBJ2-3; perhaps TRBD1 as D (6 bases). The germline V and J ends were trimmed by 1 base and 1 base, with 12 bases remaining between them. CDR3 size: 16 residues. Germline CDR1 and CDR2: SGHNT and YENEEA. The CDR3 protein is CASSLVPGVRTDTQYF. The CDR3 DNA follows: TGTGCCAGCAGCTTAGTTCCAGGGGTCCGCACAGATACGCAGTATTTT.

The J gene is TRBJ2-7, the V gene TRBV28; 10 bases agree with TRBD1. The germline CDR1 and CDR2 sequences are MDHEN and SYDVKM. V lost 3 bases to trimming and J lost 0 bases; unmatched junction nucleotides: 2. This CDR3 region has 15 residues. CDR3 bases: TGTGCCAGCAGTTTTTGGACAGGGGGCTCCTACGAGCAGTACTTC. As protein: CASSFWTGGSYEQYF. The whole variable domain, filled in from reference TRBV28 and TRBJ2-7, reads DVKVTQSSRYLVKRTGEKVFLECVQDMDHENMFWYRQDPGLGLRLIYFSYDVKMKEKGDIPEGYSVSREKKERFSLILESASTNQTSMYLCASSFWTGGSYEQYFGPGTRLTVT.

This clonotype was seen a handful of times. The chain combines TRBV5-4 with TRBJ2-7; 9 bases match TRBD2. With 3 bases clipped from V and 6 bases from J, the junction kept 7 bases outside the gene matches. The CDR3 has 14 residues. Germline assignment: CDR1 SGHNT and CDR2 YYREEE (reference sequence). The CDR3 spells CASSSGLAPIEQYF. The CDR3 coding sequence is TGTGCCAGCAGCTCCGGACTAGCGCCCATCGAGCAGTACTTC.

This clonotype was observed a handful of times. The J gene is TRBJ2-6, the V gene TRBV19; perhaps TRBD2 as D (5 bases). The V and J ends lost 2 bases and 4 bases respectively, with 15 bases between them. This CDR3 comprises 17 residues. CDR1 is LNHDA and CDR2 is SQIVND in the germline V gene (reference sequence). DNA for the CDR3: TGTGCCAGTAGTATAAGCGGCAGGCAGTCCGGGGCCAACGTCCTGACTTTC. This encodes CASSISGRQSGANVLTF.

This clonotype appeared many times. This rearrangement joins TRBV19 to TRBJ2-1; 13 bases are a match to TRBD2. The CDR3 has 16 residues. Trimming removed 5 bases from V and 7 bases from J; junction bases left unmatched: 8. CDR1 and CDR2 from the germline V gene are LNHDA and SQIVND (reference sequence). CDR3 amino acids: CASSHRTSGSGNEQFF. CDR3 DNA sequence: TGTGCCAGTAGTCACCGGACTAGCGGGAGTGGGAATGAGCAGTTCTTC.

This clonotype was found many times. The J gene is TRBJ2-7, the V gene TRBV11-2; D is ambiguous. The germline gives CDR1 SGHAT, CDR2 FQNNGV. The CDR3 spans 14 residues. V lost 2 bases to trimming and J lost 6 bases, with 14 bases between them. In DNA form, the CDR3 reads TGTGCCAGCAGCTTAATGTTACTACCGGGCGAGCAGTACTTC. It is translated as CASSLMLLPGEQYF.

The J gene is TRBJ1-3, the V gene TRBV29-1; D is unresolved. The CDR3 is 16 amino acids. The ends were cut back, 7 bases at V and 1 base at J, with 20 bases in the middle. Germline V gene lookup returns CDR1 SQVTM and CDR2 ANQGSEA. CDR3 amino acids: CSARIDYRESGNTIYF. CDR3 bases: TGCAGCGCACGAATCGATTATAGGGAATCTGGAAACACCATATATTTT.

This clonotype was seen at least ten times. The genes are TRBV7-3 and TRBJ2-1; the match to TRBD2 covers 12 bases. The CDR3 spans 17 residues. With V trimmed by 1 base and J by 7 bases, 8 bases remained unmatched. Per the germline V gene, CDR1 is SGHTA and CDR2 is FQGTGA. CDR3 in amino acids: CASSLSEGLAGGNEQFF. The CDR3 DNA reads as TGTGCCAGCAGCTTAAGTGAGGGGCTAGCGGGGGGGAATGAGCAGTTCTTC.

The rearrangement uses TRBV12-3 or TRBV12-4 and TRBJ2-5; a weak D match, TRBD2 (7 bases). CDR3 length: 13 residues. The germline V and J ends were trimmed by 3 bases and 5 bases, with 10 bases remaining between them. The CDR3 sequence is CASSFGGLETQYF. The CDR3 DNA is TGTGCCAGCAGTTTCGGGGGGCTCGAGACCCAGTACTTC.

V is TRBV20-1 and J is TRBJ1-1; D might be TRBD1 (5 bases). Germline V gives CDR1 DFQATT, CDR2 SNEGSKA (reference sequence). The CDR3 is 16 residues long. V lost 1 base and J lost 0, with 15 bases in between. CDR3 nucleotide sequence: TGCAGTGCTAGAGGCCCAGGGAGGGACCTGAACACTGAAGCTTTCTTT. It yields the protein CSARGPGRDLNTEAFF.

This clonotype has at least ten counts. CDR3 region: CASSLDHPRAGGNTIYF. CDR3 in DNA: TGTGCCAGCAGCTTAGACCACCCCAGGGCGGGTGGAAACACCATATATTTT. The chain uses TRBV7-6 and TRBJ1-3; TRBD1 might be the D (5 bases). The V end lost 1 base, the J end lost 3 bases, and 16 bases lay between the germline ends. Germline V gives CDR1 SGHVS, CDR2 FNYEAQ. This CDR3 comprises 17 residues.